One TCR beta chain is described in this entry. This specimen comes from a study of control samples from healthy donors and cancer patients. Some clones are missing from TCRdb's copy, which holds only in-frame ones; the method was immunoSEQ multiplex PCR. The table shows 90,000 to 100,000 clones, with about four fifths occurring only once. Germline V gene lookup returns CDR1 MNHEY and CDR2 SVGAGI. The CDR3 has 13 residues. The V end lost 7 bases, the J end lost 7 bases, and 16 bases lay between the germline ends. The sample comprised blood. The chain has TRBV6-5 and TRBJ1-1; D call uncertain. The origin of this receptor is a woman in her 30s in good health. The CDR3 DNA is TGTGCCAGCAAAACTAGCGCGTCGGGTGAAGCTTTCTTT. This sequence encodes CASKTSASGEAFF.